This entry lists 26 T cell receptor beta chains sequenced from one sample in a study of T cells after yellow fever vaccination. A single record per CDR3 protein comes from TCRdb applying MiXCR to the 5' RACE reads. The sample consists of about 240,000 distinct CDR3 sequences, less than 9% of them appearing once. Specimen: CD4+ T cells sorted from PBMCs, collected 15 days after the yellow fever booster vaccination. These receptors were collected from a man aged 25 to 40 who received the YFV17D yellow fever vaccine.

The chain joins TRBV9 to TRBJ2-5, with TRBD2 matching over 9 bases. V lost 1 base and J lost 0; bases outside the gene matches: 1. The CDR3 consists of 15 residues. The germline gives CDR1 SGDLS, CDR2 YYNGEE. For the CDR3, the DNA is TGTGCCAGCAGCGTACTAGCGGGACACCAAGAGACCCAGTACTTC. It translates to CASSVLAGHQETQYF.

This chain uses TRBV2 with TRBJ2-7, with TRBD1 identical over 8 bases. Trimming removed 3 bases from V and 1 base from J; junction bases left unmatched: 17. The germline V gene encodes CDR1 SNHLY and CDR2 FYNNEI. The CDR3 spans 19 residues. The CDR3 nucleotides read TGTGCCAGCAGTGATCCTCAGGGGGCTCTGATCGGACTTTCCTACGAGCAGTACTTC. It translates to CASSDPQGALIGLSYEQYF.

This clonotype has just a few counts. The chain uses TRBV12-3 or TRBV12-4 and TRBJ2-5, with D maybe TRBD1 (7 bases). The length of the CDR3 is 15 residues. Trimming left V 4 bases short and J 5 bases short, with 17 bases between. The CDR3 sequence: CASSYARGSGETQYF. The CDR3, as DNA: TGTGCCAGCAGTTACGCCAGGGGGAGCGGGGAGACCCAGTACTTC.

The chain combines TRBV7-2 with TRBJ2-1; 13 positions agree with TRBD2. With 5 bases clipped from V and 9 bases from J, the junction kept 7 bases outside the gene matches. Germline CDR1 and CDR2: SGHTA and FQGNSA. The CDR3 extends over 15 amino acids. DNA for the CDR3: TGTGCCAGCAGCGCAGGGACTAGCGGGATCGGTGAGCAGTTCTTC. This encodes CASSAGTSGIGEQFF.

With regard to this clonotype: The germline gene is not matched at one end of the junction; a read error may be the cause. The chain uses TRBV3-1 and TRBJ2-1, with D possibly matching TRBD2 (5 bases). The germline CDR1 and CDR2 sequences are LGHDT and YNNKEL (reference sequence). This CDR3 region has 11 residues. CDR3 bases: TGTGCCAGCAGCCAAGAAGGCCCAGCGGTCTTC. This encodes CASSQEGPAVF.

V usage is TRBV12-3 or TRBV12-4 and J usage is TRBJ2-2; maybe TRBD2 (6 bases). Trimming took 6 bases from V and 3 from J, leaving 17 bases between them. This CDR3 comprises 16 residues. In nucleotides, the CDR3 is TGTGCCAGCAGCCCTCGAATGGGGAGGCACACCGGGGAGCTGTTTTTT. Residues: CASSPRMGRHTGELFF.

The chain employs TRBV27 and TRBJ2-7, with D possibly called TRBD1 or TRBD2 (5 bases each). Germline V gene sequence: CDR1 MNHEY, CDR2 SMNVEV (reference sequence). Trimming left V 5 bases short and J 3 bases short, with 14 bases between. This CDR3 spans 14 amino acids. CDR3 DNA sequence: TGTGCCAGCAGTCACGGGACGGGCCGCTACGAGCAGTACTTC. It codes for CASSHGTGRYEQYF.

In this sample, this clonotype turned up many times. This chain joins TRBV20-1 and TRBJ2-5, with D unclear. Germline V gene sequence: CDR1 DFQATT, CDR2 SNEGSKA (reference sequence). The CDR3 loop spans 10 amino acids. Trimming pared 6 bases from V and 4 bases from J, leaving 6 bases between. The CDR3 is CSALGETQYF. CDR3 in DNA: TGCAGTGCCCTTGGAGAGACCCAGTACTTC.

The chain combines TRBV10-3 with TRBJ2-4; 7 bases fit TRBD2. CDR3 length: 18 amino acids. Trimming cost V 0 bases and J 6 bases; bases outside gene matches: 14. CDR1 is ENHRY, CDR2 SYGVKD, per germline. As DNA, the CDR3 is TGTGCCATCAGTGAGTCGAACGGTCCAGGACTAGGCTCAAACATTCAGTACTTC. Translation: CAISESNGPGLGSNIQYF.

The chain's CDR3 is CASIHGGVNTEAFF. Written as DNA, the CDR3 is TGTGCCAGTATCCACGGTGGAGTGAACACTGAAGCTTTCTTT. The chain carries TRBV19 and TRBJ1-1; D not certain. In germline, CDR1 is LNHDA, CDR2 SQIVND (reference sequence). Trimming pared 7 bases from V and 0 bases from J, leaving 12 bases between. This CDR3 contains 14 residues.

This clonotype was picked up a small number of times. The chain employs TRBV29-1 and TRBJ2-1; 8 nucleotides agree with TRBD2. The CDR3 loop spans 16 amino acids. CDR1 and CDR2 from the germline V gene are SQVTM and ANQGSEA. Trimming removed 7 bases from V and 4 bases from J; junction bases left unmatched: 15. The CDR3 loop is CSGCNGRVGFYNEQFF. The CDR3 DNA sequence: TGCAGCGGGTGTAACGGGAGGGTCGGATTTTACAATGAGCAGTTCTTC.

This clonotype has just a few counts. CDR3 sequence: CASSLTGTSYEQYF. The CDR3 DNA sequence: TGCGCCAGCAGCTTGACAGGGACCTCCTACGAGCAGTACTTC. The chain is built from TRBV5-1 and TRBJ2-7, with D tentatively TRBD1 (6 bases). Germline V CDR1 and CDR2: SGHRS, YFSETQ. The CDR3 is made up of 14 amino acids. The V end was cut by 1 base, the J end by 0 bases, with 8 bases between.

This clonotype was observed at least ten times. V is TRBV3-1 and J is TRBJ2-7, with 9 bases lining up with TRBD1. Germline V CDR1 and CDR2: LGHDT, YNNKEL (reference sequence). V was clipped by 6 bases and J by 7 bases; unmatched bases: 7. This CDR3 has 13 residues. This chain's CDR3 is CASRRTGEGEQYF. The CDR3 coding sequence is TGTGCCAGCAGGAGGACAGGGGAAGGGGAGCAGTACTTC.

This chain links TRBV7-2 with TRBJ2-7; tentative D call: TRBD2 (6 bases). This CDR3 region has 15 residues. The V and J ends lost 5 bases and 3 bases respectively, with 17 bases between them. Germline lookup yields CDR1 SGHTA and CDR2 FQGNSA. The CDR3 DNA sequence: TGTGCCAGCAGCCCTAGCCCGGGAGCTGTCTACGAGCAGTACTTC. This encodes CASSPSPGAVYEQYF.

This clonotype was seen ten or more times. The chain combines TRBV20-1 with TRBJ2-7; TRBD1 matches 9 bases. The germline V gene has CDR1 DFQATT and CDR2 SNEGSKA (reference sequence). The V gene end was trimmed by 2 bases and the J gene end by 2 bases; junction bases not matched to a gene: 7. The CDR3 is 15 amino acids. In nucleotides, the CDR3 is TGCAGTGCTAGACTGGAGGACAGGGGTGCCTACGAGCAGTACTTC. It encodes CSARLEDRGAYEQYF.

This clonotype has at least ten counts. The V call is TRBV20-1, the J call TRBJ2-5; a weak D match, TRBD2 (5 bases). There are 11 residues in the CDR3. Germline values: CDR1 DFQATT, CDR2 SNEGSKA (reference sequence). Between the trimmed V and J ends, which lost 6 bases and 11 bases, there was a span of 16 bases. The CDR3 sequence is CSARTANVQYF. CDR3 coding DNA: TGCAGTGCCAGGACTGCGAATGTTCAGTACTTC.

The V gene is TRBV4-3, the J gene TRBJ2-1; TRBD2 matches at 10 bases. This CDR3 contains 17 residues. Germline trimming cut 0 bases from V and 8 bases from J; bases unmatched to any gene: 10. CDR1 and CDR2 (germline): LGHNA, YSLEER. The DNA of the CDR3 is TGCGCCAGCAGCCAAGATCGGGGGCTAGCGGGAGTCGATGAGCAGTTCTTC. Its translation is CASSQDRGLAGVDEQFF.

This clonotype was recorded many times. The chain's CDR3 is CASSRGMNTGELFF. CDR3 DNA: TGTGCCAGCAGTCGCGGGATGAACACCGGGGAGCTGTTTTTT. The chain employs TRBV12-3 or TRBV12-4 and TRBJ2-2; D might be TRBD2 (6 bases). This CDR3 has 14 amino acids. Trimming shortened V by 5 bases and J by 1 base, and 8 bases separated the two germline ends.

This clonotype was recorded at least ten times. This chain connects TRBV4-3 to TRBJ2-7; 7 bases match TRBD1. This CDR3 contains 17 residues. CDR1 is LGHNA, CDR2 YSLEER, per germline. V dropped 2 bases and J dropped 2; count of bases not matched to a gene: 12. The CDR3 DNA is TGCGCCAGCAGCCAATTAGGCGGCACAGGGGCTACCTACGAGCAGTACTTC. It specifies CASSQLGGTGATYEQYF.

This clonotype was observed a handful of times. The chain carries TRBV30 and TRBJ2-2, with 10 bases that match TRBD2. The V gene's germline CDR1 is GTSNPN and CDR2 SVGIG (reference sequence). The CDR3 is 17 residues long. The junction had 15 bases not matched to a gene; V was cut back by 4 bases and J by 7 bases. In nucleotides, the CDR3 is TGTGCCTGGATTAGTTATACTAGCGGGATTAACTTCGGGGAGCTGTTTTTT. Translation: CAWISYTSGINFGELFF.

This clonotype has ten or more counts. This chain connects TRBV5-4 to TRBJ2-1; TRBD2 aligns across 8 bases. The CDR3 length is 19 residues. Trimming at V came to 0 bases and at J to 0 bases, leaving 11 bases not matched to a gene. Germline lookup yields CDR1 SGHNT and CDR2 YYREEE (reference sequence). Here the CDR3 reads CASSLERTSPSSSYNEQFF. The CDR3 coding sequence is TGTGCCAGCAGCTTGGAACGGACTAGCCCCTCCAGCTCCTACAATGAGCAGTTCTTC.

This clonotype was picked up a small number of times. The V gene is TRBV20-1, the J gene TRBJ2-6; 11 bases match TRBD1. In germline, CDR1 is DFQATT, CDR2 SNEGSKA (reference sequence). Unmatched junction bases numbered 2, after V lost 4 bases and J lost 3 bases. This CDR3 has 15 amino acids. The CDR3 coding sequence is TGCAGTGCTACGGGACAGGGGGTTGGGGCCAACGTCCTGACTTTC. Translation gives CSATGQGVGANVLTF.

This clonotype was seen more than once but under ten times. The chain joins TRBV20-1 to TRBJ2-7; D perhaps matches TRBD1 (7 bases). V lost 0 bases and J 1 base, leaving 13 bases between the germline ends. The CDR3 consists of 15 residues. Germline V lookup: CDR1 DFQATT, CDR2 SNEGSKA (reference sequence). Here the CDR3 DNA reads TGCAGTGCTAGAGATGGGGGGACAGTTTCCTACGAGCAGTACTTC. Amino acid sequence: CSARDGGTVSYEQYF.

Many counts were recorded for this clonotype. The genes are TRBV5-1 and TRBJ2-2, with D unresolved. The V and J ends lost 8 bases and 6 bases respectively, with 5 bases between them. CDR1 is SGHRS and CDR2 is YFSETQ in the germline V gene. The CDR3 runs 10 residues. CDR3 sequence reads: CARVPGELFF. In nucleotides, the CDR3 is TGCGCCAGGGTCCCCGGGGAGCTGTTTTTT.

This clonotype was seen many times. The chain joins TRBV18 to TRBJ1-3; no definite D call. V lost 5 bases and J lost 8, with 7 bases in between. The V gene's germline CDR1 is KGHSH and CDR2 LQKENI. The CDR3 has 11 residues. CDR3 sequence reads: CASSTDDTIYF. CDR3 nucleotide sequence: TGTGCCAGCTCAACGGATGACACCATATATTTT.

This clonotype was found many times. J is TRBJ2-2 and V is TRBV29-1; 8 bases match TRBD2. V lost 5 bases and J lost 3; bases outside the gene matches: 8. Germline V gene lookup returns CDR1 SQVTM and CDR2 ANQGSEA. This CDR3 region has 15 residues. The DNA for the CDR3 is TGCAGCGTTCTCCAGGCAGCGGGAGACACCGGGGAGCTGTTTTTT. It yields the protein CSVLQAAGDTGELFF.